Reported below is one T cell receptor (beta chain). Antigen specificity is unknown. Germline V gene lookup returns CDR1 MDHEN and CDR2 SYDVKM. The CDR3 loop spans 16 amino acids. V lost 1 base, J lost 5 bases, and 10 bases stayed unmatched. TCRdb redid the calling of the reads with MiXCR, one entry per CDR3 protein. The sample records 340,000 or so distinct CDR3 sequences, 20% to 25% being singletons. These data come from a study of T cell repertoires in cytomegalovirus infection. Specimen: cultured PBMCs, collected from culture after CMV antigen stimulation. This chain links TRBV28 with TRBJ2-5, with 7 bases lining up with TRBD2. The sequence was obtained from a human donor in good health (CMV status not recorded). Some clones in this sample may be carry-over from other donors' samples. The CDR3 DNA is TGTGCCAGCAGTTTATCCCCTCTCGGGGGGTGGGAGACCCAGTACTTC. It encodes CASSLSPLGGWETQYF.